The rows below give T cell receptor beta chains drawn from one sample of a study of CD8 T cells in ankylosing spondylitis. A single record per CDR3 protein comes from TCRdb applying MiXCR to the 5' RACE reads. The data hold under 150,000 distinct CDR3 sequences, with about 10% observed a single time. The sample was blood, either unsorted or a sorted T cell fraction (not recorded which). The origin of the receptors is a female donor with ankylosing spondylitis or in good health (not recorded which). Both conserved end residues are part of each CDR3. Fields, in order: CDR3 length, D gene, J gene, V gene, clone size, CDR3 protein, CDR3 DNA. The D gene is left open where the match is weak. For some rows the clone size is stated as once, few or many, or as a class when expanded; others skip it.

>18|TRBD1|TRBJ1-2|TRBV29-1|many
CSAGEDPWTGGFDYGYTF
TGCAGCGCGGGAGAGGATCCGTGGACAGGGGGCTTTGACTATGGCTACACCTTC
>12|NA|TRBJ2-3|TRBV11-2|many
CASSTSTDTQYF
TGTGCCAGCAGTACAAGCACAGATACGCAGTATTTT
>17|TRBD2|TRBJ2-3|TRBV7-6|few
CASSLAAQRGAADTQYF
TGTGCCAGCAGCTTAGCGGCCCAGCGGGGGGCCGCGGACACGCAGTATTTT
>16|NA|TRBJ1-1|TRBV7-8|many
CASSLGIPYTRRRAFF
TGTGCCAGCAGCCTCGGCATCCCTTATACTCGCCGGCGCGCTTTCTTT
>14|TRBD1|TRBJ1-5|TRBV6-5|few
CASRRTGRNQPQHF
TGTGCCAGCAGACGGACAGGGCGCAATCAGCCCCAGCATTTT
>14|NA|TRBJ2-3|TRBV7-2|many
CASSLVVGRDTQYF
TGTGCCAGCAGCTTAGTTGTTGGGAGGGATACGCAGTATTTT
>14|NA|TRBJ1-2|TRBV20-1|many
CSARDQTGNYGYTF
TGCAGTGCTAGAGATCAGACTGGGAACTATGGCTACACCTTC
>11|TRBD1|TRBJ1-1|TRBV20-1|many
CSVSRGGEAFF
TGCAGTGTCAGCAGGGGGGGTGAAGCTTTCTTT
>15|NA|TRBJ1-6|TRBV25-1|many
CASSESGYLNSPLHF
TGTGCCAGCAGTGAATCTGGGTACCTAAATTCACCCCTCCACTTT
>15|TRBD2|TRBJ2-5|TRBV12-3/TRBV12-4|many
CASRGTSNLQETQYF
TGTGCCAGCAGGGGGACTAGCAACCTCCAAGAGACCCAGTACTTC
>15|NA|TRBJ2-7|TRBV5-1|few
CASSLAAGYPYEQYF
TGCGCCAGCAGCTTGGCGGCGGGTTATCCCTACGAGCAGTACTTC
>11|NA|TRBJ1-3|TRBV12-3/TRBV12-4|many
CAGSPGNTIYF
TGTGCCGGCAGTCCTGGAAACACCATATATTTT
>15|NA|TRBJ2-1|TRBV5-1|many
CASTLEGAQYNEQFF
TGCGCCAGCACTCTGGAAGGGGCCCAATACAATGAGCAGTTCTTC
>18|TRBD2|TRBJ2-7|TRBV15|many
CATSSRRGSGSSSYEQYF
TGTGCCACCAGCTCCCGCCGCGGGAGCGGGAGTTCTTCCTACGAGCAGTACTTC
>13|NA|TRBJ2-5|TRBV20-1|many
CSAIGGAQETQYF
TGCAGTGCTATTGGGGGGGCCCAAGAGACCCAGTACTTC
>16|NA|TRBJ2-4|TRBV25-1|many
CASSETDGWTKNIQYF
TGTGCCAGCAGTGAAACGGACGGTTGGACCAAAAACATTCAGTACTTC
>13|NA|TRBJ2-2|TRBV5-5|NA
CASSVDSTGELFF
TGTGCCAGCAGCGTGGACAGTACCGGGGAGCTGTTTTTT
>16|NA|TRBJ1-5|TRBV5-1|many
CASSLDPQGGGQPQHF
TGCGCCAGCAGCTTGGACCCACAGGGCGGAGGTCAGCCCCAGCATTTT
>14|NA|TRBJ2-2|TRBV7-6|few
CASSFQDGTGELFF
TGTGCCAGCAGCTTCCAGGACGGGACCGGGGAGCTGTTTTTT
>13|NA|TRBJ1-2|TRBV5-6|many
CASSLETAYGYTF
TGTGCCAGCAGCTTGGAGACAGCCTATGGCTACACCTTC
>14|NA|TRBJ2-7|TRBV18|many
CASSHDSSSYEQYF
TGTGCCAGCTCACACGACAGTTCCTCCTACGAGCAGTACTTC
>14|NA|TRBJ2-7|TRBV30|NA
CAWSVRMGRYEQYF
TGTGCCTGGAGCGTCAGGATGGGGCGCTACGAGCAGTACTTC
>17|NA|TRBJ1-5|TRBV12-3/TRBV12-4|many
CASSYRSGGHSNQPQHF
TGTGCCAGCAGTTACCGCTCGGGGGGTCATAGCAATCAGCCCCAGCATTTT
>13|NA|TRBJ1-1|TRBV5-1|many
CASSRPPGTEAFF
TGCGCCAGCAGCCGACCCCCCGGTACTGAAGCTTTCTTT
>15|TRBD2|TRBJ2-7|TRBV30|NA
CAWTEAGVYSYEQYF
TGTGCCTGGACCGAAGCGGGAGTATACTCCTACGAGCAGTACTTC
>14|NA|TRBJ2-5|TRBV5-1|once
CASSPIPWLQTQYF
TGCGCCAGCAGCCCCATCCCGTGGTTGCAGACCCAGTACTTC
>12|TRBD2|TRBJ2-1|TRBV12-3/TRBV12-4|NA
CASSRAGGMGFF
TGTGCCAGCAGTCGGGCGGGAGGTATGGGGTTCTTC
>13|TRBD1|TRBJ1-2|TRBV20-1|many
CSAGQGLDYGYTF
TGCAGTGCTGGACAGGGACTAGACTATGGCTACACCTTC
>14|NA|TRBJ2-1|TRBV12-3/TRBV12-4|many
CASSPLGNYNEQFF
TGTGCCAGCAGTCCGTTGGGGAATTACAATGAGCAGTTCTTC
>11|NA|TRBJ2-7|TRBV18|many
CASSRSHEQYF
TGTGCCAGCTCACGGTCCCACGAGCAGTACTTC
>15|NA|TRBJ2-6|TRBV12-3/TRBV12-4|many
CASSSSPSGANVLTF
TGTGCCAGCAGCTCTTCCCCCTCTGGGGCCAACGTCCTGACTTTC
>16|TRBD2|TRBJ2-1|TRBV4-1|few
CASSQERSGRGYEQFF
TGCGCCAGCAGCCAAGAAAGGAGCGGGAGAGGGTATGAGCAGTTCTTC
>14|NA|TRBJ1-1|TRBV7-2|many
CASSLVAGNTEAFF
TGTGCCAGCAGCTTAGTAGCAGGGAACACTGAAGCTTTCTTT
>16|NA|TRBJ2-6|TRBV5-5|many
CASSLWLSSGANVLTF
TGTGCCAGCAGCTTGTGGCTAAGCTCTGGGGCCAACGTCCTGACTTTC
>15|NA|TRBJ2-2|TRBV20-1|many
CSARDRRLNTGELFF
TGCAGTGCTAGAGATCGGCGGCTGAACACCGGGGAGCTGTTTTTT
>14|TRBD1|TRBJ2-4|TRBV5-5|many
CASSIRQGRDIQYF
TGTGCCAGCAGCATTCGACAGGGAAGAGACATTCAGTACTTC
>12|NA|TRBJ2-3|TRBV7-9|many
CASSPSTDTQYF
TGTGCCAGCAGCCCTTCCACAGATACGCAGTATTTT
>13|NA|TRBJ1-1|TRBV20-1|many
CSASHPTGPEAFF
TGCAGTGCTTCCCACCCTACAGGGCCCGAAGCTTTCTTT
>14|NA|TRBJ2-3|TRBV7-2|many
CASSLSGPTDTQYF
TGTGCCAGCAGCTTATCGGGACCCACAGATACGCAGTATTTT
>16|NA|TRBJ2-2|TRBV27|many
CASSLWGGQKAGELFF
TGTGCCAGCAGTTTATGGGGGGGACAGAAAGCCGGGGAGCTGTTTTTT
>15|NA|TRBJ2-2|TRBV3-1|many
CASSSPPEPTGELFF
TGTGCCAGCAGTTCTCCCCCCGAGCCCACCGGGGAGCTGTTTTTT
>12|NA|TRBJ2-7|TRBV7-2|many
CASSLSLYEQYF
TGTGCCAGCAGCCTCTCGCTCTACGAGCAGTACTTC
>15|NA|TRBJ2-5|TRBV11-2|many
CASSSPSTLKETQYF
TGTGCCAGCAGCTCACCGTCGACCCTTAAAGAGACCCAGTACTTC
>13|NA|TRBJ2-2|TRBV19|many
CASSPTIQGELFF
TGTGCCAGTAGTCCGACCATCCAAGGGGAGCTGTTTTTT
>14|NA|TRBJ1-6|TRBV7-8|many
CASSTDRTLSPLHF
TGTGCCAGCAGCACAGACAGGACCCTATCACCCCTCCACTTT
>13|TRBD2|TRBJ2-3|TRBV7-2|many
CASSPGRTDTQYF
TGTGCCAGCAGCCCCGGGAGGACAGATACGCAGTATTTT
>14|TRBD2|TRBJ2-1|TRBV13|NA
CASSLRSREGTQFF
TGCGCCAGCAGCTTAAGGTCCAGGGAGGGGACCCAGTTCTTC
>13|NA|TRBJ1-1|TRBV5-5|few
CASSHNRNTEAFF
TGTGCCAGCAGCCATAATAGGAACACTGAAGCTTTCTTT